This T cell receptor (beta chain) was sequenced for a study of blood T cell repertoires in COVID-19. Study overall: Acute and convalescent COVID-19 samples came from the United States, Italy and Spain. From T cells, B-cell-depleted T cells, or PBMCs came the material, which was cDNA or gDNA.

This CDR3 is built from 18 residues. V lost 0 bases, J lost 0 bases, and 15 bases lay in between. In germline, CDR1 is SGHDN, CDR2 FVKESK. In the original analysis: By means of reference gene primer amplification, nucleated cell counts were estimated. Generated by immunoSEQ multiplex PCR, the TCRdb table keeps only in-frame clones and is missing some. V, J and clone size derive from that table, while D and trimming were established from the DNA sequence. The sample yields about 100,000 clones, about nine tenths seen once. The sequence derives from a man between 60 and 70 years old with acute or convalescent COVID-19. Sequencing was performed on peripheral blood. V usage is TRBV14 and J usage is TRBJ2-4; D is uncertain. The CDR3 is CASSQDRGPGVAKNIQYF. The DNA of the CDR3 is TGTGCCAGCAGCCAAGATCGCGGCCCGGGTGTAGCCAAAAACATTCAGTACTTC.